Each of the 2 T cell receptor beta chains below was sequenced from the same sample in a study of radiation and T cells in renal cell carcinoma. Some clones are missing from TCRdb's copy, which holds only in-frame ones; the method was immunoSEQ multiplex PCR. Of some 120,000 clones in the sample, about 81% were seen once. Stated time point: blood 2 weeks post-SBRT. The treatment denotes: 15 Gy SBRT to primary tumor, nephrectomy 4 weeks later. This specimen consisted of blood, obtained from a patient whose treatment included radiotherapy and nephrectomy. The receptors here all came from a woman aged 55-69 years with renal cell carcinoma.

The rearrangement joins TRBV11-2 to TRBJ1-6, with D tentatively TRBD1 (5 bases). This CDR3 region has 17 residues. V was cut by 3 bases and J by 3 bases, with 15 bases left in between. Germline CDR1 and CDR2: SGHAT and FQNNGV. The DNA of the CDR3 is TGTGCCAGCAGCTTCCTACAGACAGAGGGCTATAATTCACCCCTCCACTTT. Protein: CASSFLQTEGYNSPLHF.

The rearrangement uses TRBV9 and TRBJ2-7; D is unresolved. The germline V and J ends were trimmed by 1 base and 3 bases, with 17 bases remaining between them. Germline values: CDR1 SGDLS, CDR2 YYNGEE. This CDR3 has 16 amino acids. CDR3 bases: TGTGCCAGCAGCGTATCACAGAGCAACCCTTACTACGAGCAGTACTTC. It specifies CASSVSQSNPYYEQYF.